This T cell receptor beta chain was obtained from a study of post-analysis software for immune sequencing data (dated by TCRdb to between 2014 and 2017). At the level of the whole study: Disease courses on record covered relapsing-remitting, secondary progressive and progressive-relapsing multiple sclerosis, though some patients had no subtype annotation. Patient repertoires were compared against roughly 11 previously published healthy control repertoires from donors aged roughly 6 to 28 years. A subset of samples was prepared in parallel using single-end sample barcoding, then pooled and co-amplified after Illumina adapter ligation.

TCR beta repertoires were profiled from peripheral blood of under 15 young patients with multiple sclerosis to demonstrate the VDJtools post-analysis software. Multiple sclerosis patients were children and adolescents aged about 6 to 16 years. The protocol used for the library was PCR. TCRdb names Illumina HiSeq 2500 as the instrument used. To reduce PCR and sequencing biases, unique molecular identifiers were built into the TCR beta cDNA libraries. About 0.5 million cDNA molecules were obtained for every 1 to 10 million input T cells, so each molecule roughly corresponded to one T cell. The patient libraries were prepared and sequenced using the same protocol as the earlier healthy control dataset. Within a given batch, samples were prepared together, multiplexed and sequenced on the same HiSeq lane. The original pipeline was this. MIGEC was used to process the raw barcoded reads, and molecular identifier groups with only a single read were discarded before consensus assembly and CDR3 extraction. VDJtools was used for post-analysis of the clonotype tables, and diversity was normalized by down-sampling every dataset to the size of the smallest sample. Repertoire overlap clustering matched CDR3 amino acid but not nucleotide sequences to correct batch-related cross-sample contamination. TCRdb cleaned the public reads at Q25 with fastp, built clones with MiXCR and kept in-frame beta chains. Records with the same CDR3 protein are collapsed into one entry carrying the most frequent genes and DNA. The V and J calls shown here were made by TCRdb, not taken from the authors' results. The sample yields 650,000 to 850,000 distinct CDR3 sequences; 40% to 55% were counted once. The top ten hold 4.9% of the sample.

This clonotype was picked up a small number of times. No antigen is known for it. Per-nucleotide qualities are absent, and no much larger clonotype sits a single base away. The CDR3 holds 13 amino acids from the cysteine to the phenylalanine. The read is trimmed to its CDR3 DNA, 39 bases read in frame from base 1. CDR1 and CDR2 are drawn from the germline V gene: SQVTM, ANQGSEA. V was cut back by 1 base and J by 4 bases, leaving a gap of 5 bases between them. Results and caveats for the whole study, not just this receptor: The multiple sclerosis patient group was slightly younger than the control group. Compared with controls, multiple sclerosis patients had significantly lower normalized Chao1 diversity, a finding suggesting substantial peripheral T-cell clonal expansion. Direct clustering with F measure revealed strong co-clustering of samples prepared in the same batch, which led to a batch-effect correction. Significantly higher frequencies in patients than in controls were found for roughly 5 TRBV segments, including TRBV5-6, TRBV5-1 and TRBV20-1.

The clonotype comes from a girl aged 10 to 17 with multiple sclerosis. The specimen was blood. The V and J genes are TRBV29-1 and TRBJ2-6; no D gene can be assigned with confidence. The nucleotide sequence reads TGCAGCGTTGAAGGAACAGGGGCCAACGTCCTGACTTTC. The translation is CSVEGTGANVLTF.